A single sample is the source of the 26 T cell receptor beta chains below, sequenced in a study of cytomegalovirus exposure and HLA in healthy donors (TCRdb year 2017). Libraries were prepared through the immunoSEQ multiplex PCR assay. The multiplex PCR relied on a mix of 60 forward primers for TCR Vbeta segments and 13 reverse primers for TCR Jbeta segments. TCRdb re-hosts the immuneACCESS table, in-frame sequences only. Its copies lack some clones; in the studies checked, an unresolved V gene accounts for under half of them, and the cause for the rest is not known. The sample has 180,000 or so clones on record, about four fifths of them singletons. Approximately 2.9% of the sample is taken by the ten largest. The specimen sequenced was PBMCs. The origin of the receptors is a female donor in good health and CMV-seronegative.

The chain is built from TRBV7-9 and TRBJ2-2; D is unresolved. The V end was cut by 1 base, the J end by 1 base, with 16 bases between. Per germline, CDR1 SEHNR and CDR2 FQNEAQ (reference sequence). This CDR3 spans 18 amino acids. CDR3 DNA sequence: TGTGCCAGCAGCTTAGGAATCAGTGCATACCAGAACACCGGGGAGCTGTTTTTT. It specifies CASSLGISAYQNTGELFF.

CDR3 DNA sequence: TGTGCCACCAGCACGGGACTAGCGGGGGGGTATGAGCAGTTCTTC. This codes for CATSTGLAGGYEQFF. This chain uses TRBV15 with TRBJ2-1; TRBD2 matches at 16 bases. Germline-derived CDR1 and CDR2 are LNHNV and YYDKDF (reference sequence). Trimming cost V 4 bases and J 8 bases; bases outside gene matches: 2. This CDR3 spans 15 amino acids.

V gene TRBV10-1 combines with J gene TRBJ2-6, with TRBD2 identical over 9 bases. With V trimmed by 7 bases and J by 4 bases, 8 bases remained unmatched. Germline lookup yields CDR1 WNHNN and CDR2 SYGVQD (reference sequence). CDR3 length: 16 amino acids. This chain's CDR3 is CASNSGSSSGANVLTF. In nucleotides, the CDR3 is TGCGCCAGCAATAGCGGGAGTTCTTCCGGGGCCAACGTCCTGACTTTC.

The chain employs TRBV28 and TRBJ1-5; 10 nucleotides agree with TRBD1. V was pared by 4 bases and J by 6 bases, with 9 bases of the junction left unmatched. This CDR3 comprises 16 residues. The germline V gene has CDR1 MDHEN and CDR2 SYDVKM. The CDR3 loop reads CASSSPRDRGGQPQHF. In DNA form, the CDR3 reads TGTGCCAGCAGTTCCCCCAGGGACAGGGGAGGTCAGCCCCAGCATTTT. Using reference TRBV28 and TRBJ1-5 for the parts outside the CDR3, the full variable domain is DVKVTQSSRYLVKRTGEKVFLECVQDMDHENMFWYRQDPGLGLRLIYFSYDVKMKEKGDIPEGYSVSREKKERFSLILESASTNQTSMYLCASSSPRDRGGQPQHFGDGTRLSIL.

The chain links TRBV28 to TRBJ2-7, with D possibly matching TRBD1 (6 bases). The ends were cut back, 3 bases at V and 4 bases at J, with 10 bases in the middle. In germline, CDR1 is MDHEN, CDR2 SYDVKM. The CDR3 has 13 residues. The CDR3 bases are TGTGCCAGCAGTTTCCGGCAGGGGTACGAGCAGTACTTC. This sequence encodes CASSFRQGYEQYF.

Remarks on this clone: Mismatch with germline at one junction end may stem from a read error. The chain is built from TRBV27 and TRBJ2-2; TRBD2 agrees at 8 bases. CDR3 size: 15 residues. Germline lookup yields CDR1 MNHEY and CDR2 SMNVEV (reference sequence). Here the CDR3 DNA reads TGTGCCAGCGGTTTACTGGCGGGAGGTCAAGGGGAGCTGTTTTTT. Its protein is CASGLLAGGQGELFF.

This clone was observed a single time. The chain links TRBV15 to TRBJ2-3; TRBD1 might be the D (5 bases). Germline V CDR1 and CDR2: LNHNV, YYDKDF (reference sequence). The V end was cut by 1 base, the J end by 0 bases, with 8 bases between. The CDR3 loop spans 15 amino acids. The CDR3 loop is CATSRAGQSTDTQYF. The CDR3 nucleotides are TGTGCCACCAGCAGAGCAGGGCAGAGCACAGATACGCAGTATTTT.

This sequence joins TRBV29-1 and TRBJ2-7; TRBD1 aligns across 9 bases. CDR3 length: 16 amino acids. V lost 2 bases and J lost 2; bases outside the gene matches: 10. Germline V gene sequence: CDR1 SQVTM, CDR2 ANQGSEA. This CDR3 is CSVEFSGGTGTYEQYF. DNA for the CDR3: TGCAGCGTTGAATTCTCCGGGGGGACAGGGACCTACGAGCAGTACTTC.

The V call is TRBV2, the J call TRBJ1-2; 7 nucleotides agree with TRBD1. With 9 bases clipped from V and 1 base from J, the junction kept 5 bases outside the gene matches. Germline values: CDR1 SNHLY, CDR2 FYNNEI. This CDR3 has 13 residues. The CDR3 DNA reads as TGTGCCAGTAACCGGGACAGTAACTATGGCTACACCTTC. Residues: CASNRDSNYGYTF.

The chain uses TRBV7-9 and TRBJ1-4; a possible D gene is TRBD1 (6 bases). V was cut by 3 bases and J by 4 bases, with 12 bases left in between. There are 15 residues in the CDR3. Germline CDR1 SEHNR, CDR2 FQNEAQ (reference sequence). The CDR3 DNA follows: TGTGCCAGCAGCTTCCGGGACACTCATAATGAAAAACTGTTTTTT. Its translation: CASSFRDTHNEKLFF.

V and J are TRBV21-1 and TRBJ2-5; the table's TRBD1 call for D was not verified on the DNA. TRBV21-1 is noted as a pseudogene. The CDR3 totals 15 residues. CDR3 sequence (DNA): TGTGCCAGCACTCTACCAGGACAGGGGCAAGAGACCCAGTACTTC. Translated: CASTLPGQGQETQYF.

The chain joins TRBV30 to TRBJ2-7, with D tentatively TRBD1 (5 bases). The CDR3 runs 15 residues. The germline V and J ends were trimmed by 0 bases and 0 bases, with 12 bases remaining between them. The germline V gene encodes CDR1 GTSNPN and CDR2 SVGIG (reference sequence). CDR3 residues: CAWSVGAGGSYEQYF. The CDR3 DNA sequence: TGTGCCTGGAGTGTAGGGGCCGGTGGCTCCTACGAGCAGTACTTC.

As DNA, the CDR3 is TGTGCCAGCAGTGAAGGGAGTGGCTACACCTTC. Its translation is CASSEGSGYTF. This sequence joins TRBV6-1 and TRBJ1-2; D remains ambiguous. The CDR3 loop spans 11 amino acids. With 1 base removed from V and 7 bases from J, the gap between germline ends came to 4 bases. CDR1 is MNHNS, CDR2 SASEGT, per germline.

This clone has a handful of counts. One end of the junction varies from germline; a read error may be responsible. The chain employs TRBV27 and TRBJ2-7, with a tentative D call TRBD1 (6 bases). CDR3 length: 12 amino acids. The V gene's germline CDR1 is MNHEY and CDR2 SMNVEV (reference sequence). The CDR3 DNA sequence: TGTGCCAGCAGTGGGGGCTTTGAAAGACTCCGCTTC. This codes for CASSGGFERLRF.

V usage is TRBV7-6 and J usage is TRBJ2-5; 7 nucleotides match TRBD2. This CDR3 is built from 14 residues. V lost 1 base to trimming and J lost 2 bases; unmatched junction nucleotides: 1. The germline CDR1 and CDR2 sequences are SGHVS and FNYEAQ. CDR3 loop: CASSLGAGQETQYF. CDR3 nucleotide sequence: TGTGCCAGCAGCTTAGGAGCGGGGCAAGAGACCCAGTACTTC.

This clone was seen once. This sequence joins TRBV9 and TRBJ2-1; 7 bases are a match to TRBD2. V lost 3 bases to trimming and J lost 8 bases; unmatched junction nucleotides: 11. The CDR3 runs 15 residues. CDR1 is SGDLS and CDR2 is YYNGEE in the germline V gene. The CDR3 region is CASSGTGLLQDEQFF. CDR3 sequence (DNA): TGTGCCAGCAGCGGGACGGGACTATTACAAGATGAGCAGTTCTTC.

This clone was found a few times. DNA for the CDR3: TGCGCCAGCAGCCAAATCATATTAGTATCCTACAATGAGCAGTTCTTC. The encoded protein is CASSQIILVSYNEQFF. V is TRBV4-1 and J is TRBJ2-1; no firm D call. Germline assignment: CDR1 MGHRA and CDR2 YSYEKL. Trimming took 2 bases from V and 1 from J, leaving 12 bases between them. This CDR3 has 16 amino acids.

Written as DNA, the CDR3 is TGTGCCAGCAGCCTAAGGACAGGGGCCTACGAGCAGTACTTC. This gives the protein CASSLRTGAYEQYF. The chain recombines TRBV7-2 with TRBJ2-7, with TRBD1 matching 9 bases. V shed 5 bases, J shed 2 bases, and the junction held 4 bases outside the gene matches. The CDR3 length is 14 residues. Germline lookup yields CDR1 SGHTA and CDR2 FQGNSA. The entire variable domain, with the rest obtained from reference TRBV7-2 and TRBJ2-7, is as follows: GAGVSQSPSNKVTEKGKDVELRCDPISGHTALYWYRQSLGQGLEFLIYFQGNSAPDKSGLPSDRFSAERTGGSVSTLTIQRTQQEDSAVYLCASSLRTGAYEQYFGPGTRLTVT.

The chain joins TRBV18 to TRBJ1-1; 7 bases agree with TRBD1. V lost 3 bases, J lost 4 bases, and 8 bases stayed unmatched. This CDR3 has 15 residues. The germline V gene has CDR1 KGHSH and CDR2 LQKENI. In DNA, the CDR3 is TGTGCCAGCTCACCTCTCCCTGACAGGGCCACTGAAGCTTTCTTT. Translating it yields CASSPLPDRATEAFF. Full variable domain (rest looked up from reference TRBV18 and TRBJ1-1): NAGVMQNPRHLVRRRGQEARLRCSPMKGHSHVYWYRQLPEEGLKFMVYLQKENIIDESGMPKERFSAEFPKEGPSILRIQQVVRGDSAAYFCASSPLPDRATEAFFGQGTRLTVV.

This clone was seen a few times. This chain connects TRBV2 to TRBJ2-1, with TRBD2 matching 12 bases. Germline lookup yields CDR1 SNHLY and CDR2 FYNNEI. The CDR3 covers 15 residues. Unmatched junction bases numbered 3, after V lost 2 bases and J lost 7 bases. The CDR3 sequence: CASSELAGGPNEQFF. CDR3 nucleotides: TGTGCCAGCAGTGAACTAGCGGGAGGGCCAAATGAGCAGTTCTTC.

As DNA, the CDR3 is TGTGCCAGCACACAAAAGGCCAGGCCCGCTCCCCCGTCGGGAAACACCATATATTTT. Amino acid sequence: CASTQKARPAPPSGNTIYF. This chain connects TRBV21-1 to TRBJ1-3; TRBD1 was called by the table and not checked on the DNA. TRBV21-1 is a listed pseudogene. The length of the CDR3 is 19 residues.

The gene calls are TRBV7-6 and TRBJ2-3; possible D gene TRBD1, 5 bases. V was clipped by 1 base and J by 3 bases, with 11 bases between them. There are 15 residues in the CDR3. Germline loops: CDR1 SGHVS, CDR2 FNYEAQ. The DNA for the CDR3 is TGTGCCAGCAGCTTAGAGGGCAGGGTGACAGATACGCAGTATTTT. Protein sequence: CASSLEGRVTDTQYF.

The chain has TRBV27 and TRBJ2-7; D may be TRBD1 (7 bases). Germline V gene data show CDR1 as MNHEY and CDR2 as SMNVEV (reference sequence). V was clipped by 6 bases and J by 5 bases, with 20 bases between them. This CDR3 has 15 amino acids. The CDR3 protein is CASSSSGGNKNEQYF. The DNA for the CDR3 is TGTGCCAGCAGCTCCTCAGGGGGGAATAAGAACGAGCAGTACTTC.

The rearrangement uses TRBV6-1 and TRBJ2-2; D is perhaps TRBD1 (7 bases). Trimming cost V 8 bases and J 4 bases, with 17 bases left between them. Germline loops: CDR1 MNHNS, CDR2 SASEGT. The CDR3 consists of 15 residues. The CDR3 here is CASGGAGGSTGELFF. The CDR3 DNA reads TGTGCCAGCGGAGGGGCAGGGGGGAGCACCGGGGAGCTGTTTTTT.

J is TRBJ2-2 and V is TRBV5-1, with a weak D call TRBD2 (5 bases). This CDR3 contains 15 residues. Germline V gives CDR1 SGHRS, CDR2 YFSETQ. The V gene lost 3 bases and the J gene lost 4 bases, with 13 bases spanning the gap. In DNA, the CDR3 is TGCGCCAGCAGCTCCACTAGAGGGAGCACCGGGGAGCTGTTTTTT. Translating gives CASSSTRGSTGELFF.

The chain recombines TRBV27 with TRBJ2-7, with 7 bases matching TRBD2. J gave up 4 bases and V 5 bases, and 5 bases lay outside the gene matches. CDR3 length equals 13 residues. Germline V gene sequence: CDR1 MNHEY, CDR2 SMNVEV (reference sequence). CDR3 DNA: TGTGCCAGCAGTGAGCAGCGGGGATACGAGCAGTACTTC. It is translated as CASSEQRGYEQYF.